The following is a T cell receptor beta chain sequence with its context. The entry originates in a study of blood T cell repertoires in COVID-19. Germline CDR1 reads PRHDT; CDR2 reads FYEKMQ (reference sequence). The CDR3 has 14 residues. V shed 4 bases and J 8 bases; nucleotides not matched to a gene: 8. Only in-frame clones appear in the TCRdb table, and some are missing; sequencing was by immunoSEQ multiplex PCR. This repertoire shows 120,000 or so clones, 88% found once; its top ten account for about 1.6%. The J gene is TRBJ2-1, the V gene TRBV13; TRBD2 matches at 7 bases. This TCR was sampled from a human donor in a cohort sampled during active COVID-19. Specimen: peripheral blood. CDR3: CASSSPRGGDEQFF. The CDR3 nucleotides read TGTGCCAGCAGCTCACCACGTGGGGGGGATGAGCAGTTCTTC.